Listed below are T cell receptor beta chains from one sample, sequenced in a study of shared clonotypes between healthy human individuals. The assay was immunoSEQ multiplex PCR, and TCRdb's table has in-frame clones only and misses some. The sample records hundreds of thousands of clones, 73% being singletons. The sequenced sample consisted of memory CD4+ T cells sorted from blood. These receptors came from a woman aged 30 to 39 in good health. CDR3s include the opening cysteine and the closing phenylalanine or tryptophan.

J	V	CDR3
TRBJ2-2	TRBV7-9	CASRASGRWRTGELFF
TRBJ1-2	TRBV9	CASSVGFYGYTF
TRBJ2-5	TRBV10-1	CASSADGVYETQYF
TRBJ2-1	TRBV11-2	CASSSLAGVYNEQFF
TRBJ1-4	TRBV18	CASSPGLGEKLFF
.	TRBV5-1	CASSLALSGSRDEQYF
TRBJ1-6	TRBV11-2	CASSYWGAGERSPLHF
TRBJ1-2	TRBV6-5	CASSYGRVDGYTF
TRBJ1-2	TRBV2	CASRSRVGYTF
TRBJ1-1	TRBV27	CASNAQGSNTEAFF
TRBJ1-1	TRBV5-1	CASSLVAGRLSEAFF
TRBJ2-3	TRBV11-2	CASSFTQTSGGTDTQYF
TRBJ1-1	TRBV2	CASSDGGGMNTEAFF
TRBJ2-5	TRBV25-1	CASSEGQGPETQYF
TRBJ1-4	TRBV5-1	CASSLTGRAGEKLFF